The 14 T cell receptor beta chains below all came from one sample that was sequenced in a study of blood T cell repertoires in COVID-19. TCRdb's table, derived via immunoSEQ multiplex PCR, lists solely in-frame clones and lacks some. Of some 150,000 clones detected, 80% to 90% appear once; the ten largest clones hold 9.8%. Sequenced material: peripheral blood. These receptors were obtained from a woman aged 45-60 years with acute or convalescent COVID-19.

This sequence joins TRBV18 and TRBJ1-3; 7 nucleotides match TRBD1. The CDR3 sequence is 15 residues long. Germline V CDR1 and CDR2: KGHSH, LQKENI. V was pared by 3 bases and J by 2 bases, with 4 bases of the junction left unmatched. The DNA for the CDR3 is TGTGCCAGCTCACCCACAGGGGCCCCTGGAAACACCATATATTTT. The encoded protein is CASSPTGAPGNTIYF.

The rearrangement uses TRBV3-1 (or the pseudogene TRBV3-2) and TRBJ2-5, with 10 nucleotides matching TRBD1. The trim removed 3 bases at V and 4 bases at J, leaving 5 bases unmatched. Germline V gene lookup returns CDR1 LGHDT and CDR2 YNNKEL (reference sequence). The CDR3 has 15 residues. The CDR3 region is CASSHFDRGRETQYF. The CDR3 DNA follows: TGTGCCAGCAGCCATTTCGACAGGGGGCGAGAGACCCAGTACTTC.

This chain joins TRBV11-2 and TRBJ1-2; D remains unclear. The V end was cut by 0 bases, the J end by 4 bases, with 12 bases between. Germline V gives CDR1 SGHAT, CDR2 FQNNGV. The CDR3 is made up of 15 amino acids. CDR3: CASSLDWPEGYGYTF. The DNA of the CDR3 is TGTGCCAGCAGCTTAGATTGGCCGGAGGGCTATGGCTACACCTTC.

The chain has TRBV28 and TRBJ1-6; 7 bases are shared with TRBD1. Germline V gene data show CDR1 as MDHEN and CDR2 as SYDVKM. V lost 10 bases, J lost 8 bases, and 8 bases stayed unmatched. CDR3 length equals 13 residues. The CDR3 region is CAINRDSYSPLHF. The CDR3, as DNA: TGTGCCATCAACCGGGACAGTTATTCACCCCTCCACTTT.

The J gene is TRBJ1-3, the V gene TRBV18; TRBD1 matches 8 bases. Germline CDR1 reads KGHSH; CDR2 reads LQKENI. Trimming removed 4 bases from V and 4 bases from J; junction bases left unmatched: 9. This CDR3 spans 16 amino acids. CDR3 residues: CASSLTPGTGGNTIYF. DNA of the CDR3: TGTGCCAGCTCACTTACCCCCGGGACAGGAGGAAACACCATATATTTT.

This clone has a single count. This chain links TRBV6-1 with TRBJ1-2, with TRBD1 as a possible D gene (6 bases). Per germline, CDR1 MNHNS and CDR2 SASEGT. V dropped 3 bases and J dropped 2 bases, with 13 bases sitting between them. The CDR3 is 15 residues long. The CDR3 DNA follows: TGTGCCAGCAGTGAGGGGGACACCGCAAACTATGGCTACACCTTC. Its translation is CASSEGDTANYGYTF.

This clone was seen only once. Other DNA sequences from this sample encode an identical CDR3 as well. V gene TRBV6-5 combines with J gene TRBJ2-7; 7 bases are shared with TRBD1. Per the germline V gene, CDR1 is MNHEY and CDR2 is SVGAGI. The CDR3 is made up of 14 amino acids. V dropped 5 bases and J dropped 0; count of bases not matched to a gene: 4. The CDR3 nucleotides read TGTGCCAGCAGTCGACAGGGTGGCTCCTACGAGCAGTACTTC. It encodes CASSRQGGSYEQYF.

This clone was found once. The chain recombines TRBV11-2 with TRBJ2-5; tentatively, D is TRBD2 (5 bases). V lost 4 bases and J lost 5, with 14 bases in between. This CDR3 region has 14 residues. Germline V lookup: CDR1 SGHAT, CDR2 FQNNGV. The CDR3 here is CASSSPGVSETQYF. The CDR3 region has the DNA TGTGCCAGCAGCTCCCCCGGGGTTAGCGAGACCCAGTACTTC.

The rearrangement uses TRBV7-9 and TRBJ1-3; TRBD1 is a possible D gene (5 bases). Germline CDR1 SEHNR, CDR2 FQNEAQ (reference sequence). V was trimmed by 5 bases and J by 2 bases, leaving 16 bases between them. The CDR3 totals 16 residues. DNA for the CDR3: TGTGCCAGCAGCCCAACCGGGACTCCAGCTGGAAACACCATATATTTT. Residues: CASSPTGTPAGNTIYF.

V is TRBV27 and J is TRBJ2-3, with a weak D call TRBD1 (5 bases). Germline V gene sequence: CDR1 MNHEY, CDR2 SMNVEV (reference sequence). The CDR3 length is 14 residues. V was shortened by 5 bases and J by 2 bases, with 11 bases between the two germline ends. The CDR3 DNA is TGTGCCAGCAGTCCCAGGGATCACACAGATACGCAGTATTTT. Protein sequence: CASSPRDHTDTQYF.

The chain joins TRBV19 to TRBJ1-2; D may be TRBD1 (5 bases). CDR1 LNHDA and CDR2 SQIVND come from the germline V gene (reference sequence). This CDR3 region has 11 residues. The V gene lost 6 bases and the J gene lost 8 bases, with 10 bases spanning the gap. CDR3 in amino acids: CASSGGSGYTF. The CDR3 nucleotides read TGTGCCAGTAGCGGGGGATCCGGCTACACCTTC.

This clone has just one count. The chain combines TRBV21-1 with TRBJ2-7; the table gives TRBD2 as D, unverified against the DNA. TRBV21-1 is classified as a pseudogene. The CDR3 is 18 amino acids. The CDR3 protein is CASSKETSGRTSSYEQYF. The CDR3 DNA follows: TGTGCCAGCAGCAAAGAGACTAGCGGGAGGACCAGCTCCTACGAGCAGTACTTC.

The J gene is TRBJ2-1, the V gene TRBV6-2 or TRBV6-3; no reliable D call. The CDR3 has 12 residues. V lost 5 bases to trimming and J lost 9 bases, with 11 bases between them. Germline CDR1 is MNHEY and CDR2 is SVGEGT. In nucleotides, the CDR3 is TGTGCCAGCAGTCCAAACCACGGTGAGCAGTTCTTC. This codes for CASSPNHGEQFF.

V and J are TRBV28 and TRBJ1-1; 7 nucleotides match TRBD1. There are 14 residues in the CDR3. The V and J ends lost 6 bases and 2 bases, in that order; junction bases with no gene match: 6. CDR1 is MDHEN, CDR2 SYDVKM, per germline. The CDR3 nucleotides are TGTGCCAGCAGGCAACAGGGGTACAACACTGAAGCTTTCTTT. Its translation is CASRQQGYNTEAFF.